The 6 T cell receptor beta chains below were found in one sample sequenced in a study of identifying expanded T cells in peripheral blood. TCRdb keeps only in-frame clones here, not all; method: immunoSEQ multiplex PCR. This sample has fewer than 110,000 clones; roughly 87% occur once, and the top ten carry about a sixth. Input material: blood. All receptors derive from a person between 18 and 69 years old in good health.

The CDR3 protein is CASSLDSGNTEAFF. The CDR3 DNA follows: TGCGCCAGCAGCTTGGATTCGGGGAACACTGAAGCTTTCTTT. This chain links TRBV5-1 with TRBJ1-1; D ambiguous. CDR1 SGHRS and CDR2 YFSETQ come from the germline V gene. V lost 0 bases and J lost 1, with 7 bases in between. This CDR3 is 14 amino acids long. Full variable domain (remainder filled in from reference TRBV5-1 and TRBJ1-1): KAGVTQTPRYLIKTRGQQVTLSCSPISGHRSVSWYQQTPGQGLQFLFEYFSETQRNKGNFPGRFSGRQFSNSRSEMNVSTLELGDSALYLCASSLDSGNTEAFFGQGTRLTVV.

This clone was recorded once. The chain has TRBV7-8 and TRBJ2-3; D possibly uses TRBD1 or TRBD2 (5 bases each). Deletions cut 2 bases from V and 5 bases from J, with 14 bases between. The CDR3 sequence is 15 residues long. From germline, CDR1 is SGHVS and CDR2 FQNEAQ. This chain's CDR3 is CASSLRPGAVDTQYF. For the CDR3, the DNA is TGTGCCAGCAGCTTACGGCCCGGGGCGGTAGATACGCAGTATTTT.

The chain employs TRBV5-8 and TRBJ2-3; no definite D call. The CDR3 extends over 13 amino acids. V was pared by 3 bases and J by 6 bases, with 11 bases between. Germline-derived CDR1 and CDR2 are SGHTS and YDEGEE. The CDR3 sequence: CASSSWVQDTQYF. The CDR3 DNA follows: TGTGCCAGCAGCTCGTGGGTTCAGGATACGCAGTATTTT.

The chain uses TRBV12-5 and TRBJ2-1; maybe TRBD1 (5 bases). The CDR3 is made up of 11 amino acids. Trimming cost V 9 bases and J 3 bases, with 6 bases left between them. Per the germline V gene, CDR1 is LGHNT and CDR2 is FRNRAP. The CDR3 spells CASDSYNEQFF. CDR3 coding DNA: TGTGCTAGCGACAGCTACAATGAGCAGTTCTTC.

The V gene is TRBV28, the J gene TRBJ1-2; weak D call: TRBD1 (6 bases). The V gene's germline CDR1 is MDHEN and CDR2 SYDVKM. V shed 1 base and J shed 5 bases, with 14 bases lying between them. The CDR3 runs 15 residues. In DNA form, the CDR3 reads TGTGCCAGCAGTTTATACCGCCGGACAGATTATGGCTACACCTTC. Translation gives CASSLYRRTDYGYTF.

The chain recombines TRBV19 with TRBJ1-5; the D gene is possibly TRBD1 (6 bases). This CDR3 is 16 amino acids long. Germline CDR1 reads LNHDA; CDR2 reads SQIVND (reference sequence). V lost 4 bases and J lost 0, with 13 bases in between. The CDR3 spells CASSRGGGYSNQPQHF. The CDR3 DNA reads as TGTGCCAGTAGTAGAGGGGGAGGGTATAGCAATCAGCCCCAGCATTTT.